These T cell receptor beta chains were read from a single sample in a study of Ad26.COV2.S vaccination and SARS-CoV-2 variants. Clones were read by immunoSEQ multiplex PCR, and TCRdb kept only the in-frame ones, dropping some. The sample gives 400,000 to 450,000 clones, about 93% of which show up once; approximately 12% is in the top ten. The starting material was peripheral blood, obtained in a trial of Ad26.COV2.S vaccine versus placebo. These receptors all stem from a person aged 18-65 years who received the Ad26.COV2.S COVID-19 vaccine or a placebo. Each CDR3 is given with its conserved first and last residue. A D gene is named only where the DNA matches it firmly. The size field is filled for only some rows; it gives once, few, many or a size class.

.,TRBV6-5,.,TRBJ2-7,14,TGTGCCAGCAATATTCGACAGGGAGGCTACGAGCAGTACTTC,CASNIRQGGYEQYF
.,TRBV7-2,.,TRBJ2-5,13,TGTGCCAGCAGCTTCGGGAGTCAAGAGACCCAGTACTTC,CASSFGSQETQYF
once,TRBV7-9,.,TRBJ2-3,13,TGTGCCAGCACCGATGCTAACACAGATACGCAGTATTTT,CASTDANTDTQYF
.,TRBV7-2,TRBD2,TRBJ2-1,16,TGTGCCAGCAGCTTAGGGGACTATGGGAGCTTGGGAGAGCAGTTCTTC,CASSLGDYGSLGEQFF
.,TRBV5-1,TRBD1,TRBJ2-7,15,TGCGCCAGCAGCTTGGCTGGGACAGGGTCCTACGAGCAGTACTTC,CASSLAGTGSYEQYF
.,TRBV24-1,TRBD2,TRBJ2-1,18,TGTGCCACCAGTGATCCTCTAGCGGGAGGAAGCTCCTACAATGAGCAGTTCTTC,CATSDPLAGGSSYNEQFF
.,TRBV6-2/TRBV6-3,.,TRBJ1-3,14,TGTGCCAGCAGTCGGACCGCTACTGGAAACACCATATATTTT,CASSRTATGNTIYF
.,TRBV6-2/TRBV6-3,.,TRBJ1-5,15,TGTGCCAGCAGCCCGGGGGGATTTAGCAATCAGCCCCAGCATTTT,CASSPGGFSNQPQHF
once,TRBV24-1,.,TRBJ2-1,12,TGTGCCACAGGGGGTGGATACAATGAGCAGTTCTTC,CATGGGYNEQFF
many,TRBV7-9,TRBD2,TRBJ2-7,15,TGTGCCAGCAGCCGAGGGACTAGCGGGAGGGAGGAGCAGTACTTC,CASSRGTSGREEQYF
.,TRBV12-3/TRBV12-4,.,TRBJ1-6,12,TGTGCCAGCAGTGTGGGTATTTCACCCCTCCACTTT,CASSVGISPLHF
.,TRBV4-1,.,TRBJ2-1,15,TGCGCCAGCAGCCAAACGGGGGACTCCTACAATGAGCAGTTCTTC,CASSQTGDSYNEQFF
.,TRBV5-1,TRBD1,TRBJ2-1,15,TGCGCCAGCAGCTCAGGACAGGGCGCCTACAATGAGCAGTTCTTC,CASSSGQGAYNEQFF